This T cell receptor delta chain was sequenced for a study of gamma-delta T cells after stem cell transplantation. This clone was counted between two and nine times. Unmatched junction bases numbered 20, after V lost 5 bases and J lost 5 bases. The CDR3 totals 18 residues. Germline lookup yields CDR1 GEAIGNYY and CDR2 EKD. TCRdb re-called clones from the RT-PCR reads via CATT. The sample includes around 13,000 delta-chain clones, approximately 32% of them seen just once. What was sequenced was gamma-delta T cells. The rearrangement joins TRDV2 to TRDJ1, with 9 bases identical to TRDD3. The origin of this receptor is a human donor. It is not recorded whose cells these are; they may come from a transplant donor. CDR3 DNA sequence: TGTGCCTGTGCCAAACCCCCACTGGGGGACGTATCGTCAGATAAACTCATCTTT. The encoded protein is CACAKPPLGDVSSDKLIF.